This is a list of T cell receptor beta chains from one sample in a study of Graves' ophthalmopathy and Graves' hyperthyroidism. From the multiplex PCR reads, TCRdb called clonotypes with MiXCR, one entry per CDR3 protein. The data contain almost 750,000 distinct CDR3 sequences, roughly 40% of them singletons. The sequenced sample consisted of peripheral blood. All receptors come from an adult man with Graves' ophthalmopathy. Both conserved end residues are part of each CDR3. The D gene is left open where the match is weak. The listing skips clone size in some rows; elsewhere it reads once, few, many or a size class.

D gene	J gene	V gene	clone size	CDR3 protein	CDR3 DNA
TRBD2	TRBJ2-7	TRBV5-4	few	CASSQSSGSYEQYF	TGTGCCAGCAGCCAATCTAGCGGGAGCTACGAGCAGTACTTC
TRBD1	TRBJ1-1	TRBV7-2	.	CASSSDRGRPQTEAFF	TGTGCCAGCAGCTCGGACAGGGGGCGTCCCCAAACTGAAGCTTTCTTT
.	TRBJ2-5	TRBV6-2/TRBV6-3	.	CATMVQEIQYF	TGTGCCACCATGGTGCAAGAGATCCAGTACTTC
.	TRBJ1-1	TRBV11-1	.	CTSSRRSYTEAFF	TGTACCAGCAGCCGTAGGTCCTACACTGAAGCTTTCTTT
.	TRBJ2-7	TRBV11-1	.	CASSLEQHRGPYEQYF	TGTGCCAGCAGCTTAGAACAGCATAGGGGTCCCTACGAGCAGTACTTC
TRBD1	TRBJ1-4	TRBV10-3	many	CAIRDRGHEKLFF	TGTGCCATCCGAGACAGGGGGCATGAAAAACTGTTTTTT
.	TRBJ2-3	TRBV19	.	CASSTQGFADTQYF	TGTGCCAGTAGTACCCAGGGTTTCGCAGATACGCAGTATTTT
.	TRBJ2-2	TRBV10-3	.	CASSSGTLRTGELFF	TGTGCCAGCAGTTCCGGGACTTTGCGAACCGGGGAGCTGTTTTTT
TRBD1	TRBJ2-5	TRBV19	.	CASSYQGEETQYF	TGTGCCAGTAGTTATCAGGGGGAAGAGACCCAGTACTTC
.	TRBJ1-6	TRBV6-5	.	CASCSGDSPLHF	TGTGCCAGCTGCTCAGGGGATTCACCCCTCCACTTT
.	TRBJ2-5	TRBV25-1	.	CASSDSAGGRTETQYF	TGTGCCAGCAGTGATAGTGCCGGGGGGCGCACAGAGACCCAGTACTTC
.	TRBJ1-1	TRBV25-1	.	CASSEQTDGEAFF	TGTGCCAGCAGTGAACAGACGGACGGTGAAGCTTTCTTT
.	TRBJ1-1	TRBV20-1	few	CSARGDVEAFF	TGCAGTGCTAGAGGGGACGTTGAAGCTTTCTTT
TRBD1	TRBJ2-7	TRBV9	few	CASSVAPGQGYEQYF	TGTGCCAGCAGCGTAGCCCCGGGACAGGGCTACGAGCAGTACTTC
.	TRBJ1-1	TRBV29-1	few	CSSGPEAFF	TGCAGCTCCGGCCCTGAAGCTTTCTTT
.	TRBJ2-7	TRBV9	.	CASSGGIDYEQYF	TGTGCCAGCAGCGGGGGGATCGACTACGAGCAGTACTTC
.	TRBJ2-5	TRBV20-1	.	CSARKLQETQYF	TGCAGTGCTAGGAAACTTCAAGAGACCCAGTACTTC
TRBD2	TRBJ2-2	TRBV15	many	CATSRVAGLNTGELFF	TGTGCCACCAGCAGAGTAGCGGGACTGAACACCGGGGAGCTGTTTTTT
TRBD1	TRBJ1-2	TRBV29-1	.	CSVVYDRASGYTF	TGCAGCGTCGTATACGACAGGGCAAGTGGCTACACCTTC
.	TRBJ2-6	TRBV4-3	few	CASSQDLLSGANVLTF	TGCGCCAGCAGCCAAGATTTGCTCTCTGGGGCCAACGTCCTGACTTTC
.	TRBJ1-5	TRBV6-1	.	CATRQVGRPQHF	TGTGCCACGCGACAGGTGGGAAGGCCCCAGCATTTT
.	TRBJ1-1	TRBV9	many	CASSDAVNTEAFF	TGTGCCAGCAGCGACGCCGTGAACACTGAAGCTTTCTTT
TRBD1	TRBJ2-7	TRBV19	.	CASSTGTGGFYEQYF	TGTGCCAGTAGTACGGGGACAGGGGGTTTCTACGAGCAGTACTTC
.	TRBJ2-5	TRBV9	many	CASSAGRAKETQYF	TGTGCCAGCAGCGCAGGAAGGGCGAAGGAGACCCAGTACTTC
TRBD1	TRBJ1-6	TRBV25-1	few	CASSPRDSYNSPLHF	TGTGCCAGCAGCCCCCGGGACAGTTATAATTCACCCCTCCACTTT
TRBD1	TRBJ2-2	TRBV9	.	CAGQTGQGYTGELFF	TGTGCCGGCCAGACGGGACAGGGTTACACCGGGGAGCTGTTTTTT
TRBD1	TRBJ1-1	TRBV20-1	few	CSARGQLEAFF	TGCAGTGCTAGGGGACAGTTAGAAGCTTTCTTT
.	TRBJ1-1	TRBV6-5	few	CASSYSGSGGEAFF	TGTGCCAGCAGTTACAGCGGATCGGGAGGTGAAGCTTTCTTT
.	TRBJ2-5	TRBV10-3	.	CVGNRAHEETQYF	TGTGTCGGTAACCGAGCGCACGAAGAGACCCAGTACTTC
TRBD2	TRBJ2-5	TRBV10-1	many	CASSDTTSGGQETQYF	TGCGCCAGCAGTGATACGACTAGCGGGGGACAAGAGACCCAGTACTTC
.	TRBJ2-7	TRBV10-2	.	CASSEGWQTLYEQYF	TGTGCCAGCAGTGAAGGGTGGCAGACCCTCTACGAGCAGTACTTC
TRBD1	TRBJ2-2	TRBV24-1	.	CATSDGDSNTGELFF	TGTGCCACCAGTGACGGGGACAGCAACACCGGGGAGCTGTTTTTT
.	TRBJ2-2	TRBV6-1	.	CAITPGPANTGELFF	TGTGCCATTACCCCGGGACCCGCGAACACCGGGGAGCTGTTTTTT
.	TRBJ1-1	TRBV5-4	.	CASSFAGVGNTEAFF	TGTGCCAGCAGCTTTGCAGGGGTGGGGAACACTGAAGCTTTCTTT
.	TRBJ1-1	TRBV7-1	.	CASSLRRGDTEALF	TGTGCCAGCAGCCTGCGACGGGGGGACACTGAAGCTCTCTTT
TRBD1	TRBJ1-1	TRBV9	.	CASSVVTGGTEAFF	TGTGCCAGCAGCGTAGTAACAGGGGGCACTGAAGCTTTCTTT
.	TRBJ1-1	TRBV7-2	many	CASSPLQGGTEAFF	TGTGCCAGCAGCCCGCTACAGGGTGGCACTGAAGCTTTCTTT
TRBD2	TRBJ2-3	TRBV7-3	.	CASSVTSGGTDTQYF	TGTGCCAGCAGCGTCACTAGCGGGGGGACAGATACGCAGTATTTT
.	TRBJ1-2	TRBV14	few	CASSQEGQTLNYGYTF	TGTGCCAGCAGCCAAGAGGGGCAGACACTTAACTATGGCTACACCTTC
.	TRBJ1-1	TRBV10-3	many	CAISEAGGQNTEAFF	TGTGCCATCAGTGAGGCGGGCGGACAGAACACTGAAGCTTTCTTT
.	TRBJ1-2	TRBV15	.	CATSKSVTAYGYTF	TGTGCCACCAGCAAGTCAGTGACAGCCTATGGCTACACCTTC
.	TRBJ1-1	TRBV10-1	.	CASSPTQGNTEAFF	TGCGCCAGCAGCCCGACACAGGGGAACACTGAAGCTTTCTTT
.	TRBJ1-1	TRBV7-9	.	CASSGLRNTEAFF	TGTGCCAGCAGCGGGCTTAGGAACACTGAAGCTTTCTTT
.	TRBJ2-3	TRBV7-2	.	CASSAPPQQTRDTQYF	TGTGCCAGCAGCGCCCCCCCCCAGCAAACTAGAGATACGCAGTATTTT
TRBD1	TRBJ1-4	TRBV6-6	.	CASSYGARGRLKPFF	TGTGCCAGCAGTTACGGGGCGAGGGGGCGGTTAAAACCGTTTTTT
TRBD2	TRBJ2-5	TRBV10-3	.	CASSASGSQETQYF	TGTGCCAGCAGTGCTAGCGGGAGCCAAGAGACCCAGTACTTC
TRBD1	TRBJ2-6	TRBV29-1	.	CSVDLTGQTSGANVLTF	TGCAGCGTGGACTTAACGGGACAGACCTCTGGGGCCAACGTCCTGACTTTC
TRBD1	TRBJ1-2	TRBV9	.	CASSPRTGPDGYTF	TGTGCCAGCTCACCCAGGACAGGGCCGGATGGCTACACCTTC
TRBD1	TRBJ1-1	TRBV7-2	many	CASRRGRDNTEAFF	TGTGCCAGCAGGAGGGGGCGGGACAACACTGAAGCTTTCTTT
.	TRBJ2-7	TRBV2	many	CASRTRGEQYF	TGTGCCAGCCGCACGCGTGGCGAGCAGTACTTC
.	TRBJ2-7	TRBV4-2	.	CASSQGGLRSYEQYF	TGTGCCAGCAGCCAAGGGGGACTTCGCTCCTACGAGCAGTACTTC
TRBD1	TRBJ2-5	TRBV7-9	many	CASSGTGLTQYF	TGTGCCAGCAGCGGGACAGGGTTGACCCAGTACTTC
.	TRBJ1-4	TRBV29-1	.	CSACQGTNEKLFF	TGCAGTGCATGTCAGGGAACTAATGAAAAACTGTTTTTT
TRBD1	TRBJ1-5	TRBV24-1	many	CDPGTGDQPQHF	TGTGACCCAGGGACAGGGGATCAGCCCCAGCATTTT
.	TRBJ1-2	TRBV7-9	.	CASSLIGRGYTF	TGTGCCAGCAGCTTAATAGGGCGCGGCTACACCTTC
.	TRBJ1-2	TRBV2	few	CASIEGGIGLDGYTF	TGTGCCAGCATCGAAGGCGGAATCGGGTTGGATGGCTACACCTTC
.	TRBJ2-1	TRBV6-4	.	CASSDWVTKIPYNEQFF	TGTGCCAGCAGTGACTGGGTTACAAAGATACCCTACAATGAGCAGTTCTTC
.	TRBJ1-3	TRBV25-1	few	CASSEPSGIGNTIYF	TGTGCCAGCAGTGAACCCTCGGGAATAGGAAACACCATATATTTT
.	TRBJ1-4	TRBV19	few	CASSILGTNEKLFF	TGTGCCAGTAGTATTTTGGGGACTAATGAAAAACTGTTTTTT
TRBD1	TRBJ1-6	TRBV7-6	.	CASSPTGAKYSPLHF	TGTGCCAGCAGTCCGACAGGGGCTAAGTATTCACCCCTCCACTTT